This TCR beta chain was profiled in a study of Ad26.COV2.S vaccination and SARS-CoV-2 variants. Study-wide context: Donor was assigned to the Ad26.COV2.S arm of trial COV1001.

Sequencing was performed with immunoSEQ multiplex PCR; in TCRdb, only in-frame clones are kept and a portion is missing. Of almost 400,000 clones in the sample, approximately 89% are singletons; the top ten hold about 2%. Described treatment: roughly 20 received Ad26.COV2.S at low or high dose, single or two shots; 5 received placebo; per-sample allocation not given. It was on day 63 after the first vaccine or placebo injection that samples were taken. Wuhan-strain spike was delivered by a replication-incompetent Ad26 vector. Study-level points and caveats: Greater spike-specific TCR breadth was seen in vaccine recipients than in placebo recipients.

As concerns this clone: The antigen is not known.

CDR3 size: 14 residues. V gave up 5 bases and J gave up 6 bases; unmatched junction bases: 7. CDR1 MNHEY and CDR2 SVGEGT come from the germline V gene. Here the sequenced sample was peripheral blood, taken in a trial of Ad26.COV2.S vaccine versus placebo. This clonotype was obtained from a person between 18 and 65 years old who received the Ad26.COV2.S COVID-19 vaccine or a placebo. The chain has TRBV6-2 or TRBV6-3 and TRBJ1-5; 7 bases agree with TRBD1. The CDR3 loop is CASSVRQGGQPQHF. DNA of the CDR3: TGTGCCAGCAGTGTAAGACAGGGCGGTCAGCCCCAGCATTTT.